This T cell receptor (beta chain) was sequenced for a study of T cell changes during pregnancy in multiple sclerosis. Clones were read by immunoSEQ multiplex PCR, and TCRdb kept only the in-frame ones, dropping some. Of about 36,000 clones in the sample, about 92% were seen once. CDR3 length: 13 amino acids. In germline, CDR1 is MDHEN, CDR2 SYDVKM. V lost 6 bases and J lost 4, with 12 bases in between. The chain recombines TRBV28 with TRBJ1-2; tentative D call: TRBD1 (6 bases). The sample here was CD4+ T cells from peripheral blood mononuclear cells, taken in the first trimester of pregnancy. This sequence originates from a female donor with multiple sclerosis, enrolled in a pregnancy study. CDR3 residues: CASSVSGAYGYTF. Here the CDR3 DNA reads TGTGCCAGCAGCGTATCAGGGGCCTATGGCTACACCTTC.